The 18 T cell receptor beta chains given below trace back to one sample, sequenced in a study of blood T cell repertoires in COVID-19. Data came from immunoSEQ multiplex PCR; TCRdb stores just in-frame clones and leaves some out. The data contain approximately 210,000 clones, 80% of them singletons. Sequenced: PBMCs or T cells enriched from blood (not recorded which). These receptor sequences come from a man aged 30-40 years with acute COVID-19.

In this sample, this clone turned up once. This chain links TRBV2 with TRBJ2-1; tentative D call: TRBD2 (5 bases). V was shortened by 6 bases and J by 9 bases, with 15 bases between the two germline ends. In germline, CDR1 is SNHLY, CDR2 FYNNEI. The CDR3 has 13 amino acids. In DNA form, the CDR3 reads TGTGCCAGCAGGGGAAGCGGAAGAGGTGAGCAGTTCTTC. Its protein is CASRGSGRGEQFF.

This clone has ten or more counts. CDR3 in amino acids: CASSDSTPNTEAFF. The CDR3 DNA follows: TGCGCCAGCAGTGATTCGACACCGAACACTGAAGCTTTCTTT. This chain links TRBV10-1 with TRBJ1-1; the D is unclear. The V end lost 3 bases, the J end lost 1 base, and 9 bases lay between the germline ends. The CDR3 sequence is 14 residues long. CDR1 and CDR2 (germline): WNHNN, SYGVQD (reference sequence).

The rearrangement uses TRBV5-4 and TRBJ1-6, with 8 bases identical to TRBD1. CDR1 SGHNT and CDR2 YYREEE come from the germline V gene (reference sequence). V dropped 0 bases and J dropped 4; count of bases not matched to a gene: 3. This CDR3 has 16 residues. The CDR3 sequence is CASSLVGTGYNSPLHF. The CDR3 region has the DNA TGTGCCAGCAGCTTGGTGGGGACAGGATATAATTCACCCCTCCACTTT.

The chain joins TRBV7-3 to TRBJ1-2; no clear D. Germline values: CDR1 SGHTA, CDR2 FQGTGA. V was clipped by 4 bases and J by 0 bases, with 6 bases between them. The CDR3 runs to 13 residues. The CDR3 bases are TGTGCCAGCAGCTATTCAGCTAACTATGGCTACACCTTC. Its protein product is CASSYSANYGYTF.

The gene calls are TRBV19 and TRBJ1-1, with D perhaps matching TRBD1 (5 bases). Between the trimmed V and J ends, which lost 3 bases and 1 base, there was a span of 6 bases. Germline-derived CDR1 and CDR2 are LNHDA and SQIVND (reference sequence). The CDR3 is 13 residues long. The CDR3 bases are TGTGCCAGTAGTATGACAGCGAACACTGAAGCTTTCTTT. Residues: CASSMTANTEAFF.

This clone was seen only a few times. The chain uses TRBV28 and TRBJ2-1, with D possibly matching TRBD2 (7 bases). The V end was cut by 6 bases, the J end by 5 bases, with 17 bases between. This CDR3 spans 15 amino acids. Germline V gene lookup returns CDR1 MDHEN and CDR2 SYDVKM. The CDR3 protein is CASRKGGAVNNEQFF. CDR3 in DNA: TGTGCCAGCAGGAAGGGGGGGGCCGTAAACAATGAGCAGTTCTTC.

The chain links TRBV2 to TRBJ2-2, with D tentatively TRBD1 (5 bases). Germline-derived CDR1 and CDR2 are SNHLY and FYNNEI. This CDR3 spans 14 amino acids. Trimming stripped 8 bases from V and 1 base from J, with 11 bases between. The chain's CDR3 is CASFRQLNTGELFF. The CDR3 DNA reads as TGTGCCAGCTTTCGACAGCTGAACACCGGGGAGCTGTTTTTT.

The CDR3 bases are TGTGCCAGCAGCCTCCAGTCCTACGAGCAGTACTTC. Encoded protein: CASSLQSYEQYF. The chain recombines TRBV13 with TRBJ2-7; no clear D gene. The germline V and J ends were trimmed by 5 bases and 1 base, with 6 bases remaining between them. This CDR3 has 12 residues. From germline, CDR1 is PRHDT and CDR2 FYEKMQ (reference sequence).

In DNA, the CDR3 is TGCGCCAGCAGCTTCAACAGTCCCCCAGGGAAATCCCCTTCCTACAATGAGCAGTTCTTC. It codes for CASSFNSPPGKSPSYNEQFF. The J gene is TRBJ2-1, the V gene TRBV5-1; D possibly corresponds to TRBD1 (5 bases). CDR1 is SGHRS and CDR2 is YFSETQ in the germline V gene. The CDR3 sequence is 20 residues long. Deletions cut 2 bases from V and 1 base from J, with 25 bases between.

The chain couples TRBV7-9 to TRBJ1-2; D might be TRBD1 (5 bases). The CDR3 is 14 amino acids. Between the trimmed V and J ends, which lost 6 bases and 7 bases, there was a span of 18 bases. The germline gives CDR1 SEHNR, CDR2 FQNEAQ (reference sequence). The CDR3 DNA reads as TGTGCCAGCAGTCAGGCGGGGGAATCGGGTGGCTACACCTTC. It is translated as CASSQAGESGGYTF. Together with reference TRBV7-9 and TRBJ1-2, the CDR3 gives the full variable domain: DTGVSQNPRHKITKRGQNVTFRCDPISEHNRLYWYRQTLGQGPEFLTYFQNEAQLEKSRLLSDRFSAERPKGSFSTLEIQRTEQGDSAMYLCASSQAGESGGYTFGSGTRLTVV.

The rearrangement joins TRBV12-2 to TRBJ2-1; TRBD2 was called by the table and not checked on the DNA. TRBV12-2 is described as a pseudogene. CDR3 length: 15 residues. The chain's CDR3 is CASRFGGRKGNEQFF. CDR3 bases: TGTGCAAGTCGCTTTGGAGGGCGTAAGGGAAATGAGCAGTTCTTC.

The chain employs TRBV5-1 and TRBJ1-1; the D is unclear. The V end was cut by 1 base, the J end by 0 bases, with 4 bases between. Germline lookup yields CDR1 SGHRS and CDR2 YFSETQ. This CDR3 has 13 residues. The CDR3 region is CASSLLVNTEAFF. The CDR3 DNA is TGCGCCAGCAGCTTGCTAGTGAACACTGAAGCTTTCTTT.

The rearrangement links TRBV9 to TRBJ1-5; D gene uncertain. CDR1 is SGDLS and CDR2 is YYNGEE in the germline V gene. V lost 0 bases to trimming and J lost 0 bases, with 13 bases between them. This CDR3 is 17 amino acids long. CDR3 nucleotide sequence: TGTGCCAGCAGCGTAGCCCCGGAGACTAATAGCAATCAGCCCCAGCATTTT. Residues: CASSVAPETNSNQPQHF. The variable domain in full, completed from reference TRBV9 and TRBJ1-5, reads DSGVTQTPKHLITATGQRVTLRCSPRSGDLSVYWYQQSLDQGLQFLIQYYNGEERAKGNILERFSAQQFPDLHSELNLSSLELGDSALYFCASSVAPETNSNQPQHFGDGTRLSIL.

V usage is TRBV9 and J usage is TRBJ1-2; tentative D call: TRBD1 (5 bases). Between the trimmed V and J ends, which lost 5 bases and 4 bases, there was a span of 12 bases. This CDR3 is built from 13 residues. Germline V gene sequence: CDR1 SGDLS, CDR2 YYNGEE. In DNA, the CDR3 is TGTGCCAGCAGTCCTCGGGGGTTCTATGGCTACACCTTC. Encoded protein: CASSPRGFYGYTF.

The chain has TRBV9 and TRBJ1-2, with a possible D match to TRBD1 (5 bases). Trimming removed 2 bases from V and 8 bases from J, with 16 bases in between. The CDR3 is 14 amino acids. Germline V gives CDR1 SGDLS, CDR2 YYNGEE. The CDR3 bases are TGTGCCAGCAGCGTGGGAGGGACCCCTACGGGCTACACCTTC. Translating gives CASSVGGTPTGYTF.

In DNA, the CDR3 is TGTGCCAGTAGTGTCCAGACAGGGGCGCATGAAAAACTGTTTTTT. Its protein product is CASSVQTGAHEKLFF. The J gene is TRBJ1-4, the V gene TRBV19, with TRBD1 matching over 8 bases. The CDR3 sequence is 15 residues long. Looked up from germline, CDR1 is LNHDA and CDR2 is SQIVND (reference sequence). The V segment lost 5 bases and the J segment 6 bases; nucleotides outside the gene matches: 8.

The rearrangement joins TRBV5-4 to TRBJ1-6; D gene uncertain. CDR1 is SGHNT and CDR2 is YYREEE in the germline V gene (reference sequence). Trimming removed 9 bases at V and 9 bases at J, with 16 bases between. This CDR3 is built from 13 residues. The CDR3 spells CATTDNFGSPLHF. The CDR3 DNA reads TGTGCCACTACAGACAATTTCGGTTCACCCCTCCACTTT.

The rearrangement links TRBV12-3 or TRBV12-4 to TRBJ1-1, with D unresolved. Trimming left V 3 bases short and J 7 bases short, with 3 bases between. This CDR3 has 10 residues. The chain's CDR3 is CASSFGEAFF. CDR3 coding DNA: TGTGCCAGCAGTTTCGGTGAAGCTTTCTTT.